The next 11 T cell receptor beta chains were all read from a single sample in a study of regulatory T cells in long-lasting Graves disease. As to time point: persistent/refractory GD, antithyroid drugs over 5 years with positive TRAb. PBMC-derived RNA was used for the TCR library. CDR3 regions were amplified by Arm-PCR using iRepertoire HTBI primers to build TCR beta libraries. In TCRdb, the multiplex PCR reads were re-called with MiXCR into one record per CDR3 protein. The table has about 450,000 distinct CDR3 sequences, 20% to 30% seen once. The sample here was peripheral blood mononuclear cells (PBMCs), taken when the disease was refractory, from a patient treated with antithyroid drugs. The receptor set was obtained from a female donor with Graves disease.

This clonotype was seen ten or more times. The V and J genes are TRBV7-2 and TRBJ1-5; D is unresolved. The V gene's germline CDR1 is SGHTA and CDR2 FQGNSA. The CDR3 sequence is 14 residues long. V lost 5 bases and J 6 bases, leaving 14 bases between the germline ends. CDR3 DNA: TGTGCCAGCAGCCCTGCGGGATCGACTCAGCCCCAGCATTTT. This translates into CASSPAGSTQPQHF.

This clonotype was observed a handful of times. V usage is TRBV18 and J usage is TRBJ2-5; a weak D match, TRBD1 (8 bases). The CDR3 length is 15 residues. The germline V and J ends were trimmed by 4 bases and 5 bases, with 17 bases remaining between them. Germline loops: CDR1 KGHSH, CDR2 LQKENI. The CDR3 protein is CASSRQGAREETQYF. In DNA, the CDR3 is TGTGCCAGCTCACGTCAGGGGGCGCGGGAGGAGACCCAGTACTTC.

This clonotype was recorded many times. The chain uses TRBV7-8 and TRBJ2-7; maybe TRBD2 (5 bases). The CDR3 length is 16 residues. V lost 5 bases and J lost 6, with 23 bases in between. Per the germline V gene, CDR1 is SGHVS and CDR2 is FQNEAQ. The CDR3 DNA is TGTGCCAGCAGCCCCTTAGGGAGCTCCCCGTGGCCCGAGCAGTACTTC. Protein: CASSPLGSSPWPEQYF.

This clonotype was found a few times. J is TRBJ2-7 and V is TRBV10-3; the match to TRBD2 covers 12 bases. Germline loops: CDR1 ENHRY, CDR2 SYGVKD. J was trimmed by 4 bases and V by 5 bases; bases with no gene match: 3. The CDR3 sequence is 14 residues long. For the CDR3, the DNA is TGTGCCATCAGTAGCGGGACTAGCGGGTACGAGCAGTACTTC. Its translation is CAISSGTSGYEQYF.

This clonotype was picked up a small number of times. The CDR3 DNA is TGTGCCACCGGGACAGGGAACCAAGAGACCCAGTACTTC. Protein sequence: CATGTGNQETQYF. The chain combines TRBV10-3 with TRBJ2-5, with 9 positions matching TRBD1. Germline V gene sequence: CDR1 ENHRY, CDR2 SYGVKD. V was pared by 10 bases and J by 0 bases, with 3 bases of the junction left unmatched. This CDR3 comprises 13 residues.

J is TRBJ1-1 and V is TRBV2, with TRBD1 matching 8 bases. Trimming cost V 7 bases and J 4 bases; bases outside gene matches: 11. Germline loops: CDR1 SNHLY, CDR2 FYNNEI. This CDR3 comprises 15 residues. The CDR3 DNA reads as TGTGCCAGCATTACAAGAACGACAGGGGTCACTGAAGCTTTCTTT. It specifies CASITRTTGVTEAFF.

V is TRBV4-2 and J is TRBJ1-2; TRBD1 is a possible D gene (5 bases). CDR1 is LGHNA and CDR2 is YNFKEQ in the germline V gene. V was shortened by 0 bases and J by 0 bases, with 14 bases between the two germline ends. This CDR3 comprises 17 residues. In nucleotides, the CDR3 is TGTGCCAGCAGCCAAGAGGGGGGTGCAGAAGCTAACTATGGCTACACCTTC. Its translation is CASSQEGGAEANYGYTF.

The sample holds many counts of this clonotype. The chain joins TRBV6-1 to TRBJ2-7; 12 bases are shared with TRBD2. Germline CDR1 is MNHNS and CDR2 is SASEGT. The V segment lost 1 base and the J segment 0 bases; nucleotides outside the gene matches: 4. The CDR3 sequence is 17 residues long. CDR3 sequence (DNA): TGTGCCAGCAGTGAAGAGGCTAGCGGGAGGGGCTCCTACGAGCAGTACTTC. This codes for CASSEEASGRGSYEQYF.

This clonotype was recorded a few times. The V gene is TRBV30, the J gene TRBJ2-2; 9 bases fit TRBD1. Germline assignment: CDR1 GTSNPN and CDR2 SVGIG (reference sequence). The CDR3 runs to 15 residues. V was pared by 4 bases and J by 6 bases, with 9 bases of the junction left unmatched. The CDR3 here is CAWTTGTGFPGELFF. Written as DNA, the CDR3 is TGTGCCTGGACCACCGGGACAGGGTTTCCCGGGGAGCTGTTTTTT.

The chain links TRBV2 to TRBJ2-3; TRBD2 matches at 11 bases. This CDR3 has 15 amino acids. Germline V gene sequence: CDR1 SNHLY, CDR2 FYNNEI. With 1 base clipped from V and 6 bases from J, the junction kept 3 bases outside the gene matches. The CDR3: CASSEETSGTDTQYF. In DNA form, the CDR3 reads TGTGCCAGCAGTGAAGAGACTAGCGGGACGGATACGCAGTATTTT.

This clonotype showed up many times. J is TRBJ1-4 and V is TRBV20-1; D unresolved. There are 15 residues in the CDR3. With 0 bases removed from V and 0 bases from J, the gap between germline ends came to 8 bases. Germline V lookup: CDR1 DFQATT, CDR2 SNEGSKA (reference sequence). CDR3 nucleotides: TGCAGTGCTAGAGATCTACAGCCAACTAATGAAAAACTGTTTTTT. This gives the protein CSARDLQPTNEKLFF.